This is a list of T cell receptor beta chains from one sample in a study of kidney transplant recipient with SARS-CoV-2 infection. TCRdb used MiXCR to reprocess the reads, holding one entry per CDR3 protein. The sample shows roughly 250,000 distinct CDR3 sequences, 29% of them seen only once. Sequencing used a blood sample, obtained at baseline and on day 111 from a kidney transplant recipient. Source of these receptors: a male patient younger than 45 who had COVID-19 and was a kidney transplant recipient. Some T cells may be provided by the graft donor. The CDR3 runs from the conserved cysteine through the conserved F or W. Fields, in order: CDR3 DNA, CDR3 protein, clone size, D gene, J gene, V gene. The D gene is left open where the match is weak. Size is stated for part of the rows, as once, few or many counts, or as a class when the clone is expanded.

TGCGCCAGCAGCCAAAATGGGGGGTTGGGCAATCAGCCCCAGCATTTT	CASSQNGGLGNQPQHF	.	.	TRBJ1-5	TRBV4-1
TGTGCCAGCAGCGACACAGTTTCAGCTCGAAAGACCTATGGCTACGCCTTC	CASSDTVSARKTYGYAF	.	.	TRBJ1-2	TRBV7-4
TGTGCCAGCAGCAGAGGGGATCCCATTTCAATTCGCACTGAAGCTTTCTTT	CASSRGDPISIRTEAFF	many	.	TRBJ1-1	TRBV3-1
TGTGCCAGCAGCGTTCTTTCTGAATCTCGAAAGACCTATGGCTACACCTTC	CASSVLSESRKTYGYTF	many	.	TRBJ1-2	TRBV7-6
TGTGCTGTTTCGGACAGGGGGAGCTATGGCTACACCTTC	CAVSDRGSYGYTF	many	TRBD1	TRBJ1-2	TRBV28
TGTGCCAGTAGTATAGGGACAGGGGACACTGAAGCTTTCTTT	CASSIGTGDTEAFF	many	TRBD1	TRBJ1-1	TRBV19
TGTGCCAGCGTTATTGATGTCTCGCGAAAGACCTATGGCTACACCTTC	CASVIDVSRKTYGYTF	many	.	TRBJ1-2	TRBV5-5
TGTGCCAGCAGCGGATGTCTTAAGGCTGGAAAGACCTATGGCTACACCTTC	CASSGCLKAGKTYGYTF	many	.	TRBJ1-2	TRBV11-1
TGTGCCACCAGTCTGTTCCTTAGTACCAGAAAGACCTATGGCTACACCTTC	CATSLFLSTRKTYGYTF	many	.	TRBJ1-2	TRBV24-1
TGTGCAAGTCGCACTCATAGGACTCCACGAAAGACCTATGGCTACACCTTC	CASRTHRTPRKTYGYTF	few	.	TRBJ1-2	TRBV12-2
TGTGCAAGTCGCGTGGAAGTGACTCCACGAAAGACCTATGGCTACACCTTC	CASRVEVTPRKTYGYTF	many	.	TRBJ1-2	TRBV12-2
TGTGCCAGTCAGAGAGCGGGAGCTGACTACAATGAGCAGTTCTTC	CASQRAGADYNEQFF	few	TRBD2	TRBJ2-1	TRBV19
TGTGCCAGCAGCCAAGATCCTAGCGGGTCAGAGACCCAGTACTTC	CASSQDPSGSETQYF	many	TRBD2	TRBJ2-5	TRBV4-2
TGTGCCAGCAGCTTATTACTAGCGGGAGTGGACGAGCAGTACTTC	CASSLLLAGVDEQYF	many	TRBD2	TRBJ2-7	TRBV7-3
TGCAGTGCTAGAGATACCAGGGCTAGCACAGATACGCAGTATTTT	CSARDTRASTDTQYF	few	.	TRBJ2-3	TRBV20-1
TGTGCCACCAGTGGTGATGAAGGGTACGGTAGGAAGACCCAGTACTTC	CATSGDEGYGRKTQYF	few	.	TRBJ2-5	TRBV24-1
TGTGCCAGCAGCTTGGTTGTCTATCAGCCCCAGCATTTT	CASSLVVYQPQHF	many	.	TRBJ1-5	TRBV5-5
TGTGCCAGCAGCGTCTTGGGGCCCTCCAATCAGCCCCAGCATTTT	CASSVLGPSNQPQHF	many	.	TRBJ1-5	TRBV2
TGTGCCAGCAGCATTATCATCACCCTTCGAAAGACCTATGGCTACACCTTC	CASSIIITLRKTYGYTF	few	.	TRBJ1-2	TRBV3-1
TGTGCCAGTAGTATGTCATGGCGGGACAGAGCCAAAAACATTCAGTACTTC	CASSMSWRDRAKNIQYF	few	.	TRBJ2-4	TRBV19
TGTGCCAGCAGCTTTGGGCCTATACAAGAGACCCAGTACTTC	CASSFGPIQETQYF	many	.	TRBJ2-5	TRBV11-2
TGTGCCAGCAGTGGCATCCATAGCTACACTTTCTCTGAGACCCAGTACTTC	CASSGIHSYTFSETQYF	many	.	TRBJ2-5	TRBV21-1
TGTGCCAGCAGTGAAGCATCAGGACAGTGGGCACCCCTCCACTTT	CASSEASGQWAPLHF	few	.	TRBJ1-6	TRBV6-1
TGCAGTGCACTAGGACAGGGCAATGGCTACACCTTC	CSALGQGNGYTF	few	TRBD1	TRBJ1-2	TRBV20-1
TGCGCCAGCAGCTTGGGAGTAGCGGAAGACACAGATACGCAGTATTTT	CASSLGVAEDTDTQYF	few	.	TRBJ2-3	TRBV5-1
TGTGCCAGCAGCCCCGGGGGCGGGCGAGAAAAACTGTTTTTT	CASSPGGGREKLFF	many	.	TRBJ1-4	TRBV7-9
TGTGCCACCAGCAGAGCAGGACAGGGGGCTTACGAGCAGTACTTC	CATSRAGQGAYEQYF	many	TRBD1	TRBJ2-7	TRBV15
TGCAGTGCTCCCCAGAGGGGGTTAAACATTCAGTACTTC	CSAPQRGLNIQYF	few	.	TRBJ2-4	TRBV20-1
TGCAGCCCCGGAAGTAAATACTCCTACGAGCAGTACTTC	CSPGSKYSYEQYF	many	.	TRBJ2-7	TRBV20-1
TGTGCCAGCCACACCCTGTACTCAAGAAAGACCTATGGCTACACCTTC	CASHTLYSRKTYGYTF	many	.	TRBJ1-2	TRBV9